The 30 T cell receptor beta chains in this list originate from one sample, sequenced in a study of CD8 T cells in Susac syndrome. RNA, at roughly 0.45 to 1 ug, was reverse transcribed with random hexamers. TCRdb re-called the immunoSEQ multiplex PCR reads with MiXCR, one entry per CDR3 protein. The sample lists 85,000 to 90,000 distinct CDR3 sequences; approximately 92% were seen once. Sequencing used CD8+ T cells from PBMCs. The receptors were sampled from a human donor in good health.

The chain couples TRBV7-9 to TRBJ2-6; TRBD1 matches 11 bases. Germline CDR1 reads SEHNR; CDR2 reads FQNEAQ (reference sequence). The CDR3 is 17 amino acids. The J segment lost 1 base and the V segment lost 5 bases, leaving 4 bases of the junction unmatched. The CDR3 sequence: CASSLGQGASGANVLTF. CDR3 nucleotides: TGTGCCAGCAGCCTAGGACAGGGGGCGTCTGGGGCCAACGTCCTGACTTTC.

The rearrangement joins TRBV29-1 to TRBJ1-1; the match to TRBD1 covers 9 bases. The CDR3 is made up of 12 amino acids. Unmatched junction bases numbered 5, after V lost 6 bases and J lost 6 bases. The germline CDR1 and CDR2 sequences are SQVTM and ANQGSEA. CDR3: CSVGTGSAEAFF. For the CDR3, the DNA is TGCAGCGTGGGGACAGGGTCCGCTGAAGCTTTCTTT.

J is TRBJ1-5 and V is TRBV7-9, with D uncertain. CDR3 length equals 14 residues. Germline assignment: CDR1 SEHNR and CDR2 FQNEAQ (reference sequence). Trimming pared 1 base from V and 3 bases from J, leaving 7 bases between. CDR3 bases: TGTGCCAGCAGCTTAGGGGGATTCAATCAGCCCCAGCATTTT. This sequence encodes CASSLGGFNQPQHF.

CDR3 region: CASGSGLEAFF. CDR3 nucleotides: TGCGCCAGCGGTAGTGGACTCGAAGCTTTCTTT. The chain links TRBV5-1 to TRBJ1-1, with D unresolved. Germline V gene sequence: CDR1 SGHRS, CDR2 YFSETQ. The CDR3 contains 11 residues. The germline V and J ends were trimmed by 7 bases and 8 bases, with 12 bases remaining between them. Based on the CDR3 plus reference TRBV5-1 and TRBJ1-1, the full variable domain is KAGVTQTPRYLIKTRGQQVTLSCSPISGHRSVSWYQQTPGQGLQFLFEYFSETQRNKGNFPGRFSGRQFSNSRSEMNVSTLELGDSALYLCASGSGLEAFFGQGTRLTVV.

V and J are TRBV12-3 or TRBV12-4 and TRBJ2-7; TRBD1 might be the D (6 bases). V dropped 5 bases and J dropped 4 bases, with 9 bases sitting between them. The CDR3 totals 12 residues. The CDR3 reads CASSGGVYEQYF. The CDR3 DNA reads TGTGCCAGCAGTGGGGGCGTATACGAGCAGTACTTC.

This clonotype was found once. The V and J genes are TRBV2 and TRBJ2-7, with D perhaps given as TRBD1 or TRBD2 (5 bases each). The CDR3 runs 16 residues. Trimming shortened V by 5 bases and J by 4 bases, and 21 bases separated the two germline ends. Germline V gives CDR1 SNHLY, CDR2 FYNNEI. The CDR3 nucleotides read TGTGCCAGCAGTCCAGTAGGGACCCTGAATCAGTACGAGCAGTACTTC. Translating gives CASSPVGTLNQYEQYF.

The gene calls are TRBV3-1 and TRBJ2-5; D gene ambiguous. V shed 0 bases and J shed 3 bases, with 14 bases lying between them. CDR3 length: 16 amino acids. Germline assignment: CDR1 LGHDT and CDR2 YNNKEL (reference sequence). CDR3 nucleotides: TGTGCCAGCAGCCAAGATTCGGTCACATACAAAGAGACCCAGTACTTC. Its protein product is CASSQDSVTYKETQYF.

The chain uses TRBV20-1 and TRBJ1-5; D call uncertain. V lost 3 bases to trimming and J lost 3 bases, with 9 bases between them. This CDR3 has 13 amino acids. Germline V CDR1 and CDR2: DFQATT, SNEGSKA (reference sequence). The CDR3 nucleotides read TGCAGTGCTAGGGCGGGGTACAATCAGCCCCAGCATTTT. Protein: CSARAGYNQPQHF.

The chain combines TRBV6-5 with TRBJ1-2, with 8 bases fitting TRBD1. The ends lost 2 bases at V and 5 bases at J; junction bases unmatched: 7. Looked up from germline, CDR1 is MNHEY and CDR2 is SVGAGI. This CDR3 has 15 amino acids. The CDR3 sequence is CASSYRDRRLYGYTF. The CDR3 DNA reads TGTGCCAGCAGTTACCGGGACAGGAGGCTGTATGGCTACACCTTC.

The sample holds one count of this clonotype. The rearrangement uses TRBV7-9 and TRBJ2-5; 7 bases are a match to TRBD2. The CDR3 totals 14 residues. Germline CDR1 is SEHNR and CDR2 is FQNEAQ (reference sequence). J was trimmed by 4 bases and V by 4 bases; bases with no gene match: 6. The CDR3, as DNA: TGTGCCAGCAGCTCCTGGACTAGTAGAGAGACCCAGTACTTC. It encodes CASSSWTSRETQYF.

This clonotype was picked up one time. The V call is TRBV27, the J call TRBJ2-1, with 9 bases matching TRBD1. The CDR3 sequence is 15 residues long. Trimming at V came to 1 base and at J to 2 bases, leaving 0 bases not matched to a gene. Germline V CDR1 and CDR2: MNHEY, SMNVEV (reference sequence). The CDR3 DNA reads TGTGCCAGCAGTTTATGGACAGGGGCCTACAATGAGCAGTTCTTC. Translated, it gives CASSLWTGAYNEQFF.

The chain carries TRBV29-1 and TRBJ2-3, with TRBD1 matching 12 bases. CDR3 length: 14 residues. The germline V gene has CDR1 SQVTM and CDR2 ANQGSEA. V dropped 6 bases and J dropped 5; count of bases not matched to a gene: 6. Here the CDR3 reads CSVSGQGAGDTQYF. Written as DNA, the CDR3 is TGCAGCGTGTCGGGACAGGGGGCCGGAGATACGCAGTATTTT.

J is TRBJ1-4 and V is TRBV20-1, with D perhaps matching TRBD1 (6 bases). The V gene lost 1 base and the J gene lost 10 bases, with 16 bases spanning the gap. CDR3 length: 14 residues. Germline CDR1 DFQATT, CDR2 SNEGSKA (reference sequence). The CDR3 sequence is CSARGRGLGAKLFF. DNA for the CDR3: TGCAGTGCTAGAGGTCGGGGGCTTGGAGCAAAACTGTTTTTT.

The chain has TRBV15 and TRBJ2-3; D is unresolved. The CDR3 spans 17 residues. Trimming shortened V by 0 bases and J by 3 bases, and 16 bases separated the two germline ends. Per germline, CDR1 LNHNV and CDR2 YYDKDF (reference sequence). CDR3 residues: CATSRDWWAGATDTQYF. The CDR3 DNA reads TGTGCCACCAGCAGAGATTGGTGGGCAGGAGCGACAGATACGCAGTATTTT. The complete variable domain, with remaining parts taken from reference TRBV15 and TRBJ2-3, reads DAMVIQNPRYQVTQFGKPVTLSCSQTLNHNVMYWYQQKSSQAPKLLFHYYDKDFNNEADTPDNFQSRRPNTSFCFLDIRSPGLGDTAMYLCATSRDWWAGATDTQYFGPGTRLTVL.

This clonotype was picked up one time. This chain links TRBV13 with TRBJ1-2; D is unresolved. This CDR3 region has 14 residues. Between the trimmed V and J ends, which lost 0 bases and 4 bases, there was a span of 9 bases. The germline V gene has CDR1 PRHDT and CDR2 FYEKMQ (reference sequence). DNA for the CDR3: TGTGCCAGCAGCTTAGGCCACAGCCTCTATGGCTACACCTTC. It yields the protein CASSLGHSLYGYTF.

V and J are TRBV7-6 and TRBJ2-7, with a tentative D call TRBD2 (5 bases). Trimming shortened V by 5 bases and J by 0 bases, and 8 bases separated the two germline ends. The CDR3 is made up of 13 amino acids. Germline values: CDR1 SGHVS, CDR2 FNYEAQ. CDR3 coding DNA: TGTGCCAGCAGCCCCGGGGTCTCCTACGAGCAGTACTTC. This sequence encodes CASSPGVSYEQYF.

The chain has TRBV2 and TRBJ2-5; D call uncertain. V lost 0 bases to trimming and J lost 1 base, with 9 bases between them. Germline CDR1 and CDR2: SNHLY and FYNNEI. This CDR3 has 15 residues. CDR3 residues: CASSEAPWRQETQYF. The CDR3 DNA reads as TGTGCCAGCAGTGAAGCCCCCTGGCGCCAAGAGACCCAGTACTTC.

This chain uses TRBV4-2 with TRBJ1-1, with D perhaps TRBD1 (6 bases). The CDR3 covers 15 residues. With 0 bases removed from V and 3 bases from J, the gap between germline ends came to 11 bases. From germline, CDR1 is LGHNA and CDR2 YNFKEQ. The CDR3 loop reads CASSQERGLDTEAFF. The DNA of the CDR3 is TGTGCCAGCAGCCAAGAACGGGGGCTGGACACTGAAGCTTTCTTT.

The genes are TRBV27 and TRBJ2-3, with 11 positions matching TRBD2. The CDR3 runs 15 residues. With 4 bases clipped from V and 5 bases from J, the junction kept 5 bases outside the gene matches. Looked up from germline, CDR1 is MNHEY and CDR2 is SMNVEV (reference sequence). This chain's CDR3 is CASSYSGGARDTQYF. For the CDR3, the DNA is TGTGCCAGCAGTTATAGCGGGGGGGCCAGAGATACGCAGTATTTT.

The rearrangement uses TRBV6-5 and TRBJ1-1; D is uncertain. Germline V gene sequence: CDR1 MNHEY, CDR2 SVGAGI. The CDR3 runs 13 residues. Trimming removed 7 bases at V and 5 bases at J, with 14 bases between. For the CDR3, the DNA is TGTGCCAGCAACACCCCGGGTGGGACTGAAGCTTTCTTT. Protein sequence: CASNTPGGTEAFF.

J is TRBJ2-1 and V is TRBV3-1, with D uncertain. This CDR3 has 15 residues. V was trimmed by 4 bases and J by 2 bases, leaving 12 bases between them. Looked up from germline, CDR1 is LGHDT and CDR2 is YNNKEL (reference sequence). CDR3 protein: CASSLDRSPYNEQFF. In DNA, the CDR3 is TGTGCCAGCAGCCTTGACCGAAGCCCCTACAATGAGCAGTTCTTC.

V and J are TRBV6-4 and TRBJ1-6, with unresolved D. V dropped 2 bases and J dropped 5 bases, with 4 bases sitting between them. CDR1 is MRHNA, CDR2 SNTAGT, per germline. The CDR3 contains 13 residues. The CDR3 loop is CASSDRDNSPLHF. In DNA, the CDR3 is TGTGCCAGCAGTGACAGGGATAATTCACCCCTCCACTTT.

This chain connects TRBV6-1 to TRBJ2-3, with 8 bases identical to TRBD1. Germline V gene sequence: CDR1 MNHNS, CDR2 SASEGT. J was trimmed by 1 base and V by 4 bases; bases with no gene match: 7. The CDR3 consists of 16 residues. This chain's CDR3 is CASSGLRGPGTDTQYF. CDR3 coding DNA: TGTGCCAGCAGTGGCCTCAGGGGGCCGGGCACAGATACGCAGTATTTT.

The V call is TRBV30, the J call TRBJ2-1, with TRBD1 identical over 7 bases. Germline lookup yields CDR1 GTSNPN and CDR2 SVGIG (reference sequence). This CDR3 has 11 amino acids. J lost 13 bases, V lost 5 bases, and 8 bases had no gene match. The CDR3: CAWGKGTVQFF. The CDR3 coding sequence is TGTGCCTGGGGGAAGGGGACAGTTCAGTTCTTC.

DNA for the CDR3: TGTGCCAGCAGTTTGGGCATTCTAAATTCACCCCTCCACTTT. Amino acids: CASSLGILNSPLHF. V usage is TRBV7-3 and J usage is TRBJ1-6; D is unclear. Germline V lookup: CDR1 SGHTA, CDR2 FQGTGA. The CDR3 length is 14 residues. The ends were cut back, 6 bases at V and 7 bases at J, with 13 bases in the middle.

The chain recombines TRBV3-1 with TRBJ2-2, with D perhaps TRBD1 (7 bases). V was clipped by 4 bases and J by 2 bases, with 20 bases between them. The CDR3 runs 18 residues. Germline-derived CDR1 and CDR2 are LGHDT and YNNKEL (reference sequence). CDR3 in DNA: TGTGCCAGCAGCCCAGGGGGAGGCGGGACAGAAAACACCGGGGAGCTGTTTTTT. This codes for CASSPGGGGTENTGELFF.

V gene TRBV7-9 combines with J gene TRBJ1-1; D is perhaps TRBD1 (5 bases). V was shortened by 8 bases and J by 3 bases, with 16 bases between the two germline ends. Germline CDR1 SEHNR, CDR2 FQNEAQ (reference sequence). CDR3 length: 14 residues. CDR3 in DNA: TGTGCCAGCGGACGGGGGGGATTGGACACTGAAGCTTTCTTT. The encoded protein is CASGRGGLDTEAFF.

CDR3 region: CASALLVWAGQNTEAFF. The CDR3 region has the DNA TGTGCTAGTGCCCTGCTCGTTTGGGCAGGGCAGAACACTGAAGCTTTCTTT. The chain employs TRBV12-5 and TRBJ1-1; possible D gene TRBD1, 5 bases. V was shortened by 7 bases and J by 1 base, with 22 bases between the two germline ends. Germline V gene lookup returns CDR1 LGHNT and CDR2 FRNRAP. This CDR3 region has 17 residues.

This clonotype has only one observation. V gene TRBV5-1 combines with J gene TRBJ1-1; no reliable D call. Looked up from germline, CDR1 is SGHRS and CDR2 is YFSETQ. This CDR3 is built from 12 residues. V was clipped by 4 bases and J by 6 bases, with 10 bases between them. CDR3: CASSVDGPEAFF. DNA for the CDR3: TGCGCCAGCAGCGTGGACGGACCTGAAGCTTTCTTT.

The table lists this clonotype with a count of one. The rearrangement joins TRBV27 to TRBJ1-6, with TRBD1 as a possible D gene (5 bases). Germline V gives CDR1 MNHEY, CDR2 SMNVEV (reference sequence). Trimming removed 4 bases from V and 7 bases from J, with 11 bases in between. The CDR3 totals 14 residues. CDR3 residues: CASSSTPGNSPLHF. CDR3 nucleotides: TGTGCCAGCAGTTCCACACCAGGGAATTCACCCCTCCACTTT.